These T cell receptor beta chains were read from a single sample in a study of blood T cell repertoires in COVID-19. Only in-frame clones appear in the TCRdb table, and some are missing; sequencing was by immunoSEQ multiplex PCR. The repertoire holds more than 200,000 clones, about 85% seen once, with 10% to 11% in the top ten. Source material: PBMCs or T cells enriched from blood (not recorded which). These receptors came from a man younger than 45 who had recovered from COVID-19. Both conserved end residues are part of each CDR3. Fields, in order: J gene, D gene, clone size, V gene, CDR3 protein, CDR3 DNA. A D gene is named only where the DNA matches it firmly. Size values are once, few and many counts, or a class for expanded clones, and some rows have none.

TRBJ1-6	.	.	TRBV28	CASSFDRYNSPLHF	TGTGCCAGCAGTTTCGACAGGTATAATTCACCCCTCCACTTT
TRBJ2-2	.	.	TRBV10-1	CASKSGGPKNTGELFF	TGCGCCAGCAAGAGTGGCGGGCCGAAGAACACCGGGGAGCTGTTTTTT
TRBJ2-2	.	.	TRBV11-2	CASTRGLNTGELFF	TGTGCTTCCACCAGGGGCCTAAACACCGGGGAGCTGTTTTTT
TRBJ1-1	TRBD1	.	TRBV19	CASNVQGAGIFAEAFF	TGTGCCAGTAATGTTCAGGGGGCGGGAATCTTTGCTGAAGCTTTCTTT
TRBJ1-2	.	.	TRBV29-1	CSVQGYYGYTF	TGCAGCGTCCAGGGCTACTATGGCTACACCTTC
TRBJ2-7	TRBD2	.	TRBV7-9	CASSLDSRGFSYEQYF	TGTGCCAGCAGCTTAGATTCGCGGGGGTTTTCCTACGAGCAGTACTTC
TRBJ2-1	TRBD1	.	TRBV5-1	CASSPILGQGNNEQFF	TGCGCCAGCAGCCCGATATTGGGACAGGGAAACAATGAGCAGTTCTTC
TRBJ1-4	.	.	TRBV7-9	CASSKNPQGKSEKLFF	TGTGCCAGCAGCAAGAACCCCCAGGGGAAAAGCGAAAAACTGTTTTTT
TRBJ1-1	.	.	TRBV19	CASSRGGVSGNTEAFF	TGTGCCAGTAGTAGGGGGGGTGTGTCTGGGAACACTGAAGCTTTCTTT
TRBJ1-2	TRBD1	.	TRBV19	CASRTGGDGYTF	TGTGCCAGTAGAACAGGGGGCGATGGCTACACCTTC
TRBJ2-7	.	.	TRBV7-9	CASSFGKAGTYEQYF	TGTGCCAGCAGCTTCGGGAAGGCAGGAACCTACGAGCAGTACTTC
TRBJ1-2	.	.	TRBV6-5	CASSYQQGANYGYTF	TGTGCCAGCAGTTACCAACAGGGAGCTAACTATGGCTACACCTTC
TRBJ2-5	TRBD2	once	TRBV27	CASSPSGSETQYF	TGTGCCAGCAGTCCAAGCGGGAGCGAGACCCAGTACTTC
TRBJ2-1	TRBD2	.	TRBV3-1/TRBV3-2	CASSQGLAGGNEQFF	TGTGCCAGCAGCCAAGGACTAGCGGGGGGTAATGAGCAGTTCTTC
TRBJ2-1	TRBD2	.	TRBV19	CASSILREGYGFEQFF	TGTGCCAGTAGTATCTTGCGGGAGGGGTATGGGTTTGAGCAGTTCTTC
TRBJ2-5	.	.	TRBV18	CASYSGEETQYF	TGTGCCAGCTATTCAGGGGAAGAGACCCAGTACTTC
TRBJ2-1	.	.	TRBV3-1/TRBV3-2	CASSQDRTTEQFF	TGTGCCAGCAGCCAAGATCGTACTACTGAGCAGTTCTTC
TRBJ1-2	.	.	TRBV6-6	CASSPSEGTGAPGYGYTF	TGTGCCAGCAGTCCCAGTGAGGGAACGGGAGCCCCGGGCTATGGCTACACCTTC
TRBJ2-3	TRBD1	once	TRBV11-2	CASSDRGLADTQYF	TGTGCCAGCAGCGACAGGGGGTTGGCAGATACGCAGTATTTT
TRBJ2-7	.	.	TRBV3-1/TRBV3-2	CASSSAGGAFYEQYF	TGTGCCAGCAGCTCGGCTGGCGGAGCTTTTTACGAGCAGTACTTC
TRBJ2-1	TRBD2	.	TRBV7-7	CASSLNAGGYNEQFF	TGTGCTAGCAGCTTAAACGCGGGGGGATACAATGAGCAGTTCTTC
TRBJ1-1	.	.	TRBV6-5	CASSYSGGTEAFF	TGTGCCAGCAGTTACTCCGGGGGGACTGAAGCTTTCTTT
TRBJ2-3	.	.	TRBV14	CASSQRYSTDTQYF	TGTGCCAGCAGCCAGAGGTACTCCACAGATACGCAGTATTTT
TRBJ2-5	TRBD1	.	TRBV5-4	CASSALLRTGGIQETQYF	TGTGCCAGCAGCGCTCTACTCAGGACAGGGGGAATACAAGAGACCCAGTACTTC
TRBJ2-7	TRBD2	.	TRBV7-8	CASSPAGGTSGVYEQYF	TGTGCCAGCAGCCCGGCCGGGGGGACTAGCGGGGTCTACGAGCAGTACTTC
TRBJ1-2	TRBD1	.	TRBV6-1	CASSESATGGNYGYTF	TGTGCCAGCAGTGAAAGTGCGACAGGGGGTAACTATGGCTACACCTTC
TRBJ2-7	.	.	TRBV6-2/TRBV6-3	CASSYSTGQASWGLHEQYF	TGTGCCAGCAGTTACTCTACGGGACAGGCCTCATGGGGACTACACGAGCAGTACTTC
TRBJ2-3	.	.	TRBV7-2	CASSFRLPDTQYF	TGTGCCAGCAGCTTCAGACTCCCAGATACGCAGTATTTT